Listed below are T cell receptor beta chains from one sample, sequenced in a study of T cell responses to AZD1222 COVID-19 vaccine. Profiled with immunoSEQ multiplex PCR; TCRdb holds only in-frame clones, not every one. The profile shows under 200,000 clones, approximately 94% of them singletons. The material was peripheral blood, obtained on day 0 of AZD1222 vaccination. These receptors all come from an adult in good health. Each CDR3 is given without its conserved first and last residue. Each record gives: V gene, J gene, D gene, CDR3 protein. D genes are given only for firm matches.

v_call: TRBV4-1
j_call: TRBJ1-2
d_call: TRBD1
cdr3_aa: ASSQAQGLNYGYT

v_call: TRBV4-3
j_call: TRBJ2-1
d_call: TRBD1
cdr3_aa: ASSSGTGEYNEQF

v_call: TRBV7-8
j_call: TRBJ2-1
d_call: NA
cdr3_aa: ASSLQVYNEQF

v_call: TRBV24-1
j_call: TRBJ2-3
d_call: NA
cdr3_aa: ATSDPTDYSTDTQY

v_call: TRBV4-3
j_call: TRBJ2-2
d_call: NA
cdr3_aa: ASSQEGRGTGELF

v_call: TRBV5-1
j_call: TRBJ1-1
d_call: NA
cdr3_aa: ASGALGFDTEAF

v_call: TRBV5-1
j_call: TRBJ2-2
d_call: NA
cdr3_aa: ASSSKNTGELF

v_call: TRBV28
j_call: TRBJ2-7
d_call: NA
cdr3_aa: ASRKPRYEQY

v_call: TRBV5-1
j_call: TRBJ1-1
d_call: NA
cdr3_aa: ASRTNTEAF

v_call: TRBV11-2
j_call: TRBJ2-5
d_call: TRBD2
cdr3_aa: ASSEDSGSLSLETQY

v_call: TRBV7-9
j_call: TRBJ2-1
d_call: TRBD2
cdr3_aa: ASSSGLAGGPGNEQF

v_call: TRBV7-9
j_call: TRBJ2-7
d_call: NA
cdr3_aa: ASTRREAQY

v_call: TRBV9
j_call: TRBJ1-1
d_call: NA
cdr3_aa: ASSPGMGEAF

v_call: TRBV3-1/TRBV3-2
j_call: TRBJ2-5
d_call: TRBD1
cdr3_aa: ASSRGQGRETQY

v_call: TRBV30
j_call: TRBJ1-6
d_call: NA
cdr3_aa: AWSVRSGRSSYNSPLH

v_call: TRBV7-3
j_call: TRBJ2-1
d_call: NA
cdr3_aa: ASSFRGESYNEQF

v_call: TRBV19
j_call: TRBJ1-2
d_call: NA
cdr3_aa: ASSISPGQSYGYT

v_call: TRBV27
j_call: TRBJ2-5
d_call: NA
cdr3_aa: ASSLFNQETQY

v_call: TRBV6-2/TRBV6-3
j_call: TRBJ2-4
d_call: NA
cdr3_aa: ASSYEGELAKNIQY

v_call: TRBV11-2
j_call: TRBJ2-7
d_call: TRBD1
cdr3_aa: ASSLEVIRTGRYHEQY

v_call: TRBV6-5
j_call: TRBJ2-1
d_call: TRBD2
cdr3_aa: ASSYSSGSGTNEQF

v_call: TRBV7-9
j_call: TRBJ2-7
d_call: TRBD1
cdr3_aa: ASSPRQGSAYEQY

v_call: TRBV12-5
j_call: TRBJ2-3
d_call: NA
cdr3_aa: ASGFGGNTDTQY

v_call: TRBV27
j_call: TRBJ1-5
d_call: TRBD1
cdr3_aa: ASSIGQGDQPQH

v_call: TRBV5-1
j_call: TRBJ1-6
d_call: TRBD1
cdr3_aa: ASSGGDRGFSINSPLH

v_call: TRBV3-1/TRBV3-2
j_call: TRBJ1-5
d_call: NA
cdr3_aa: ASSQDSRSNQPQH

v_call: TRBV7-9
j_call: TRBJ1-2
d_call: TRBD1
cdr3_aa: ASSSRTGGEGYT

v_call: TRBV5-1
j_call: TRBJ2-1
d_call: TRBD1
cdr3_aa: ASSLPGQGSGNEQF

v_call: TRBV27
j_call: TRBJ2-3
d_call: TRBD2
cdr3_aa: ASCVASGIDTQY

v_call: TRBV27
j_call: TRBJ1-2
d_call: NA
cdr3_aa: ASSPMGGYGYT

v_call: TRBV3-1/TRBV3-2
j_call: TRBJ1-1
d_call: NA
cdr3_aa: ASSQVGNTEAF

v_call: TRBV7-9
j_call: TRBJ2-7
d_call: TRBD1
cdr3_aa: ASSSGQGAYEQY

v_call: TRBV6-2/TRBV6-3
j_call: TRBJ2-2
d_call: TRBD2
cdr3_aa: ASSYSPRKSGSRGGELF

v_call: TRBV5-4
j_call: TRBJ1-5
d_call: TRBD1
cdr3_aa: ASSLQGIGNQPQH

v_call: TRBV19
j_call: TRBJ1-4
d_call: TRBD1
cdr3_aa: ASCQGANWGEKLF

v_call: TRBV5-8
j_call: TRBJ2-1
d_call: NA
cdr3_aa: ASSPIPYNEQF

v_call: TRBV9
j_call: TRBJ1-1
d_call: NA
cdr3_aa: ASSVEGRTEAF

v_call: TRBV3-1/TRBV3-2
j_call: TRBJ1-2
d_call: NA
cdr3_aa: ASSQRQGYGYT

v_call: TRBV7-8
j_call: TRBJ1-5
d_call: NA
cdr3_aa: ASSLDRGVQPQH

v_call: TRBV6-5
j_call: TRBJ2-2
d_call: NA
cdr3_aa: ASSDGLASLGELF

v_call: TRBV29-1
j_call: TRBJ2-7
d_call: TRBD1
cdr3_aa: SVATGSHEQY